This T cell receptor (beta chain) came from a study of blood T cell repertoires in COVID-19. The CDR3 is 15 residues long. The V gene lost 1 base and the J gene lost 10 bases, with 19 bases spanning the gap. Germline V gene data show CDR1 as MDHEN and CDR2 as SYDVKM. As processed by the authors: Nucleated cell number was recorded as an estimate derived from reference gene primer amplification. This table comes from immunoSEQ multiplex PCR, and its TCRdb copy is limited to in-frame clones, with some not included. The V and J calls and clone size were taken over from that table, and D and trimming were inferred from the DNA. The profile shows more than 200,000 clones, roughly 84% of them singletons. This clone was observed a handful of times.

Sample: PBMCs or T cells enriched from blood (not recorded which). The V gene is TRBV28, the J gene TRBJ1-1; a possible D gene is TRBD1 (5 bases). This receptor was identified in a man aged 25-45 years in a cohort exposed to, infected with or recovered from COVID-19 (not recorded which). For the CDR3, the DNA is TGTGCCAGCAGTTTATCGACCAGGGCGGGGAGAGGAGCTTTCTTT. This codes for CASSLSTRAGRGAFF.